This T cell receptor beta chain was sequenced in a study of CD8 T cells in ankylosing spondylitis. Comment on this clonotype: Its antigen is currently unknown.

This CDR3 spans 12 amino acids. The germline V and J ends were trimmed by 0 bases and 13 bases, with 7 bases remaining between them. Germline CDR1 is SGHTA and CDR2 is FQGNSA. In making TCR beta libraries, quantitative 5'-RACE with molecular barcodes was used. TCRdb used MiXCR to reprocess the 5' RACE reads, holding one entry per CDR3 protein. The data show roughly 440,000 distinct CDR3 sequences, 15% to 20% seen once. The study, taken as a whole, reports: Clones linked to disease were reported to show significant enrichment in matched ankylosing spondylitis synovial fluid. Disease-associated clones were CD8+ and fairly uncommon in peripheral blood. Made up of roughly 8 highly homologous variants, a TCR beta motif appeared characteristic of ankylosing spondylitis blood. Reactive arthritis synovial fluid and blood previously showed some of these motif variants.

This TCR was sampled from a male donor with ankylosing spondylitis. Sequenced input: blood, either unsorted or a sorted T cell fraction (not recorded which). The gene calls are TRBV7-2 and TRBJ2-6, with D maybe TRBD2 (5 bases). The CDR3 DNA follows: TGTGCCAGCAGCTTAGCCCCGGGGGTCCTGACTTTC. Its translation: CASSLAPGVLTF.